This T cell receptor beta chain was captured by sequencing in a study of identical twins. Trimming took off 2 bases at V and 7 bases at J, with 8 bases between the two ends. This CDR3 is 13 amino acids long. Germline V gene data show CDR1 as SEHNR and CDR2 as FQNEAQ (reference sequence). TCRdb redid the calling of the 5' RACE reads with MiXCR, one entry per CDR3 protein. The sample comprises fewer than 250,000 distinct CDR3 sequences, 7.5% of which are singletons, and around 5% rests with the top ten. The sample also formed part of further work on yellow fever vaccine responses in identical twins.

The V gene is TRBV7-9, the J gene TRBJ1-4; D call uncertain. The receptor's source is a young woman in good health. The sample comprised CD8+ T cells sorted from blood. The chain's CDR3 is CASSLYSAEKLFF. The CDR3 DNA is TGTGCCAGCAGCTTATACAGCGCTGAAAAACTGTTTTTT.